The 10 T cell receptor beta chains listed next were all sequenced from one sample in a study of T cell clonality in common variable immunodeficiency (dated by TCRdb to between 2014 and 2017). Library preparation used the immunoSEQ multiplex PCR assay. Here the immuneACCESS table is served through TCRdb, limited to in-frame sequences with V and J called. Missing clones are a known gap in these copies; in checked studies unresolved V genes cover under half, and the rest lacks a known reason. With roughly 55,000 clones recorded, this sample contains no clone counted only once. 5.4% of the sample goes to the ten largest clones. The material sequenced was peripheral blood mononuclear cells. All receptors derive from a person aged 18 to 70 in good health.

This clone was seen repeatedly, ten times or more. The missing CDR3 end, 3 residues past where the read stops, is filled in from the germline J gene. This chain joins TRBV19 and TRBJ2-1; D uncertain. Germline V lookup: CDR1 LNHDA, CDR2 SQIVND (reference sequence). Trimming took off 5 bases at V and 3 bases at J, with 8 bases between the two ends. This CDR3 is 13 amino acids long. CDR3 in amino acids: CASSSVGYNEQFF. The sequenced part of the CDR3 DNA is TGTGCCAGTAGTTCCGTCGGCTACAATGAG.

This clone was observed a handful of times. CDR3 amino acids: CASSGHSGRAYNEQFF. Incomplete CDR3 DNA: TGTGCCAGCAGCGGCCACAGCGGGAGGGCCTACAATGAG. V usage is TRBV13 and J usage is TRBJ2-1; 10 nucleotides agree with TRBD2. The sequenced fragment ends 3 residues before the CDR3 boundary, so the rest is inferred from the germline J gene. Per the germline V gene, CDR1 is PRHDT and CDR2 is FYEKMQ (reference sequence). This CDR3 comprises 16 residues. The V segment lost 5 bases and the J segment 2 bases; nucleotides outside the gene matches: 6.

This clone was observed at least ten times. The read is 3 residues too short to cover the CDR3 end, so that end is filled in from the germline J gene. The chain combines TRBV6-2 or TRBV6-3 with TRBJ1-3; D gene unclear. The CDR3 is 17 amino acids. CDR1 is MNHEY and CDR2 is SVGEGT in the germline V gene. V lost 4 bases, J lost 0 bases, and 16 bases lay in between. The DNA read from the CDR3 is TGTGCCAGCAGTTCTCGACCTGACTCCCGCTCTGGAAACACC. This codes for CASSSRPDSRSGNT. Given in full, the CDR3 is CASSSRPDSRSGNTIYF.

Many counts were recorded for this clone. The CDR3 end lies 3 residues beyond the end of the read and is filled in from the germline J gene. This sequence joins TRBV20-1 and TRBJ2-5; tentatively, D is TRBD1 or TRBD2 (5 bases each). Germline assignment: CDR1 DFQATT and CDR2 SNEGSKA (reference sequence). Deletions cut 2 bases from V and 2 bases from J, with 18 bases between. The CDR3 contains 16 residues. CDR3 loop: CSARWRPGSRQETQYF. The part of the CDR3 DNA that was read is TGCAGTGCTAGATGGCGTCCAGGGAGCCGTCAAGAGACC.

This clone was picked up many times. The CDR3 end falls 3 residues outside the read, so it is completed with the germline J gene. This rearrangement joins TRBV18 to TRBJ2-1; 12 bases fit TRBD2. The germline V gene encodes CDR1 KGHSH and CDR2 LQKENI. Germline trimming cut 6 bases from V and 0 bases from J; bases unmatched to any gene: 12. There are 19 residues in the CDR3. The sequenced CDR3 bases are TGTGCCAGCTCCCTTTTCTCTAGCGGGAGGGAAAGCTCCTACAATGAG. It translates to CASSLFSSGRESSYNE. The complete CDR3 protein is CASSLFSSGRESSYNEQFF.

This clone was seen repeatedly, ten times or more. The observed sequence ends 3 residues before the CDR3 terminus, with the missing tail filled in from the germline J gene. The chain joins TRBV19 to TRBJ1-1, with a tentative D call TRBD1 (5 bases). CDR1 is LNHDA and CDR2 is SQIVND in the germline V gene (reference sequence). This CDR3 has 14 amino acids. V lost 6 bases, J lost 4 bases, and 15 bases lay in between. The sequenced part of the CDR3 DNA is TGTGCCAGTAGGACCCCGACGGGGGGCACTGAA. It encodes CASRTPTGGTE. The complete CDR3 reads CASRTPTGGTEAFF.

In this sample, this clone turned up many times. Sequencing ends 3 residues short of the CDR3 end; the germline J gene provides the rest. The chain has TRBV28 and TRBJ2-5, with 12 bases identical to TRBD2. This CDR3 has 18 residues. The V gene end was trimmed by 4 bases and the J gene end by 1 base; junction bases not matched to a gene: 10. CDR1 is MDHEN and CDR2 is SYDVKM in the germline V gene. The part of the CDR3 DNA that was read is TGTGCCAGCAGTTCCGCAGATACGACTAGCGGGGGCCAAGAGACC. Protein: CASSSADTTSGGQET. From start to end, the CDR3 is CASSSADTTSGGQETQYF.

This clone came up a few times. Read sequence stops 3 residues before the CDR3 end, and the germline J gene provides the missing end. The J gene is TRBJ2-7, the V gene TRBV19; a possible D gene is TRBD1 (6 bases). V dropped 3 bases and J dropped 0 bases, with 12 bases sitting between them. Germline V CDR1 and CDR2: LNHDA, SQIVND (reference sequence). The CDR3 totals 15 residues. CDR3 DNA (partial): TGTGCCAGTAGTATGAACAGGGCGAGCTCCTACGAG. Translating gives CASSMNRASSYE. The complete CDR3 protein is CASSMNRASSYEQYF.

At least ten counts were recorded for this clone. The read ends 3 residues early relative to the CDR3; the germline J gene fills the gap. This chain joins TRBV20-1 and TRBJ1-2; 7 bases match TRBD1. CDR1 DFQATT and CDR2 SNEGSKA come from the germline V gene (reference sequence). The CDR3 is 11 amino acids. The V segment lost 5 bases and the J segment 7 bases; nucleotides outside the gene matches: 4. The sequenced CDR3 bases are TGCAGTGCTGCCGACAGGGCTGGC. It is translated as CSAADRAG. The whole CDR3 is CSAADRAGYTF.

This clone was picked up many times. With the read ending 3 residues before the CDR3 end, the germline J gene is used to fill in that end. V and J are TRBV12-3 or TRBV12-4 and TRBJ1-2; TRBD1 aligns across 7 bases. V was clipped by 2 bases and J by 5 bases; unmatched bases: 11. The CDR3 covers 16 residues. Partial CDR3 DNA: TGTGCCAGCAGTTTAAATTTTGGTCGGACAGGTTATGGC. Its translation: CASSLNFGRTGYG. The CDR3 in its entirety is CASSLNFGRTGYGYTF.